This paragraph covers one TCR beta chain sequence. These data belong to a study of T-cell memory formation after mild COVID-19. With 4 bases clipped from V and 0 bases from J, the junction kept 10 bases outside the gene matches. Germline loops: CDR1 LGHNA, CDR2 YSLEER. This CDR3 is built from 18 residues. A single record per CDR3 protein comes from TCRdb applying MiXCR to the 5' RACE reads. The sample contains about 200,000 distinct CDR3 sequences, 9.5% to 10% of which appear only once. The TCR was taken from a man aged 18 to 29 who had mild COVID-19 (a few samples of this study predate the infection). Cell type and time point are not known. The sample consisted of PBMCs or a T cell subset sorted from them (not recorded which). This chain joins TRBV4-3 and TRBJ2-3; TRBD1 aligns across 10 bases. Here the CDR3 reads CASSPHPGQGGSTDTQYF. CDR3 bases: TGCGCCAGCAGCCCACACCCCGGACAGGGGGGAAGCACAGATACGCAGTATTTT.